The clone carrying this T cell receptor beta chain was observed a handful of times. The antigen remains unidentified. This sample stems from a study of beta chain features in type 1 diabetes. General study points: For Type 1 diabetes patients, all four CD4+ subsets carried TCRB CDR3s that were moderately but significantly shorter. The cDNA sequencing approach could over-represent high-TCR-expressing cells.

CDR1 is LGHNA and CDR2 is YSLEER in the germline V gene. Trimming removed 3 bases at V and 10 bases at J, with 16 bases between. There are 14 residues in the CDR3. Via the markers CD45RO/CCR7/CD25/CD127/CD95/CD27, stem cell-like memory, regulatory, central memory and naive CD4+ cells were sorted. Isolated RNA was reverse transcribed in full, so expressed TCRB transcripts were sequenced. Average reads for naive, central memory and regulatory T cell samples were around 4 million. This table comes from immunoSEQ multiplex PCR, and its TCRdb copy is limited to in-frame clones, with some not included. The sample comprises under 400,000 clones, about 12% of which are singletons, and approximately 0.011% rests with the top ten.

This TCR was sampled from a woman between 18 and 30 years old with type 1 diabetes. The material sequenced was naive CD4+ T cells from blood. The rearrangement joins TRBV4-3 to TRBJ2-1; possibly TRBD1 for D (6 bases). CDR3 loop: CASSHPERGYEQFF. CDR3 DNA sequence: TGCGCCAGCAGCCACCCAGAAAGGGGGTACGAGCAGTTCTTC.